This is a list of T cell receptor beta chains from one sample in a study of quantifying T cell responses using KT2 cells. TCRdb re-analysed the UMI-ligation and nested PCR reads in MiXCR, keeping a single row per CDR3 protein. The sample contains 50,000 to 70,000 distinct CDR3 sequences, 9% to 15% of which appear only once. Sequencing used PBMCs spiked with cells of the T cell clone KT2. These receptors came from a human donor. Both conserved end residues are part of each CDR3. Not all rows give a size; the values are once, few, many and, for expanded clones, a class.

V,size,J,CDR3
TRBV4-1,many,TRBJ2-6,CASSQVNRGANVLTF
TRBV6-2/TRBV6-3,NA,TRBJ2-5,CASSFPGLAFETQYF
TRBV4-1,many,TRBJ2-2,CASSQPGGANTGELFF
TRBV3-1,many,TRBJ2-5,CASSSPELRFQETQYF
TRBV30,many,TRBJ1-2,CAWSSGGNYGYTF
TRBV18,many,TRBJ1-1,CASSPSVGEITEAFF
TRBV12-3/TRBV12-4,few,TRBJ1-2,CASSYFGSADGYTF
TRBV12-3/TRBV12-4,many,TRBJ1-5,CASSYRGRQPQHF
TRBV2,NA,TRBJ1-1,CASSDVGANTEAFF
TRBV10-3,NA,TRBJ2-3,CAISTPGRDTQYF
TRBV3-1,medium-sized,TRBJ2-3,CASSQVATSVGTDTQYF
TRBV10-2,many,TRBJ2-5,CASSPAGGLETQYF
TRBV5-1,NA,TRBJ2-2,CASSTRTSGRNGELFF
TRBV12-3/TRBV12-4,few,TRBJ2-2,CASSLGLALTGELFF
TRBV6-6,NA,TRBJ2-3,CASSKAGTSTDTQYF
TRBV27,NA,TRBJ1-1,CASRDGGGPEAFF
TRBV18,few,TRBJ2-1,CASSVEPVAYNEQFF
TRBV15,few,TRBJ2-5,CATSRDITGAAGQETQYF
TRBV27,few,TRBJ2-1,CASSLWGTSGRRNEQFF
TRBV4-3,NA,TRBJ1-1,CASSQETGKTEAFF
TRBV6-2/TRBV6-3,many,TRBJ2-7,CASSLPGLAYEQYF
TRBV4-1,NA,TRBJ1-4,CASSQPGQGAEKLFF
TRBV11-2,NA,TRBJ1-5,CASSLREGNQPQHF
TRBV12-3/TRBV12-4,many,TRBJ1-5,CASSSRGSNQPQHF
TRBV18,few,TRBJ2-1,CASSRTGLPTYNEQFF
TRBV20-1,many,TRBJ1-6,CSARSPGDNSPLHF
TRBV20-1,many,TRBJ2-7,CSARSPGAGSYEQYF
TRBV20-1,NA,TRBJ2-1,CSASRVQFF
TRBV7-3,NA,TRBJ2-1,CASSFGSDEQFF
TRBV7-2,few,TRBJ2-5,CASRRTGVETQYF
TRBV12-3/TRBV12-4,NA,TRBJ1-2,CASSLRTGPYGYTF
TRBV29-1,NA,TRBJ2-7,CSVRTGGYEQYF
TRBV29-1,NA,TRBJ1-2,CSVDAFDYGYTF
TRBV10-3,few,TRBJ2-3,CAISESAGGPDTQYF
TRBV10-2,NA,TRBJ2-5,CASRVAGGQETQYF
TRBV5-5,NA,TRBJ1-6,CASSLGSNSPLHF
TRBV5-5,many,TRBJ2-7,CASTSRWDSYEQYF
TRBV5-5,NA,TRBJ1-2,CASSSGGGENYGYTF
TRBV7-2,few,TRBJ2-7,CASSFRAGPYEQYF
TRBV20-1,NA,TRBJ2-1,CSATLHNEQFF
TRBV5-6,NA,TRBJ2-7,CASSLVGLSYEQYF
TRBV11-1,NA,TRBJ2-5,CASSSGLAGLETQYF
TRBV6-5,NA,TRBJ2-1,CASSYHWTGLNEQFF
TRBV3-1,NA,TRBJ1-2,CASSQLGQGRFGYTF
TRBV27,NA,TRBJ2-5,CASSLSADQETQYF
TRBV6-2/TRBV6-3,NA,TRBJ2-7,CASSYYGQVDHYEQYF
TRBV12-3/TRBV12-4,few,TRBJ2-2,CASPGTTNTGELFF
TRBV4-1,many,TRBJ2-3,CASSQDGPLTDTQYF
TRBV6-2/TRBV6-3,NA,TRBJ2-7,CASSFVSRTGGREQYF
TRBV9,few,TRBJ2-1,CASSVATGGAGVYNEQFF
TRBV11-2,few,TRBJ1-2,CASSLDYYGQGGNGYTF
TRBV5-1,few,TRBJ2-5,CASSLSLRTSGQETQYF
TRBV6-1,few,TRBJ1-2,CASSANPGPRVNYGYTF
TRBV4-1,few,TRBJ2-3,CASSYLPGLYREGTQYF
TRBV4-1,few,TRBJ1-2,CASSQVLGMVGGYTF
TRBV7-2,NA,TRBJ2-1,CASSPTSGGISEQFF